Included here is one TCR beta chain sequence, with context. Antigen: not known. These data are taken from a study of shared clonotypes between healthy human individuals. V was pared by 0 bases and J by 8 bases, with 14 bases between. The germline CDR1 and CDR2 sequences are MGHRA and YSYEKL. This CDR3 comprises 16 residues. Overall study results and limits: Represented diversity (both genetic and exposure-history) was limited by the small number of donors. Shared across four donors were approximately 5% of the naive CD4 clonotypes.

Naive CD8 populations comprised CD45RO-negative cells positively selected for CCR7, excluding terminally differentiated effector memory CD45RA+ cells. The assay used deep level. It was across several immunoSEQ plates that each subset's genomic DNA was evenly split. Sequencing used immunoSEQ multiplex PCR; TCRdb keeps in-frame clones, though not all of them. This table has roughly 2.1 million clones, just over 90% appearing once. Sample: naive CD8+ T cells from PBMCs. The clonotype was recovered from a young man in good health. Some clones in this sample may be carry-over from other donors' samples. The chain employs TRBV4-1 and TRBJ1-6; no clear D gene. The CDR3 is CASSQDPTVGDSPLHF. CDR3 nucleotides: TGCGCCAGCAGCCAAGATCCAACAGTTGGTGATTCACCCCTCCACTTT.